The clone carrying this T cell receptor (beta chain) was observed many times. Germline CDR1 SQVTM, CDR2 ANQGSEA. The CDR3 is made up of 14 amino acids. V dropped 7 bases and J dropped 3 bases, with 18 bases sitting between them. The data were taken from a study of molecular identifiers for immune sequencing clone quantification. Turning to the study itself: Across replicate runs, RNA obtained from around 20,000 or 100,000 naive CD8 cells was divided into five, with four undergoing sequencing.

Methods described previously, with TCR primers listed, were used for bulk TCR libraries. TCRdb reanalysed the PCR reads using MiXCR and keeps one entry per CDR3 protein. The repertoire consists of under 600,000 distinct CDR3 sequences, with about 21% occurring once and the leading ten covering roughly 0.81%. Naive CD8 T cell sorting was performed on the CD8+CD4-CCR7+CD45RA+ phenotype. This sequence originates from a human donor in good health. Some libraries in this study had Jurkat cell RNA spiked in. The V gene is TRBV29-1, the J gene TRBJ1-1, with a weak D call TRBD1 (5 bases). The sample was naive CD8+ T cells from blood, with Jurkat cell RNA spiked in. Documented subset: FACS-sorted CD8+CD4-CCR7+CD45RA+ naive T cells. The CDR3 spells CSARSARVYTEAFF. In nucleotides, the CDR3 is TGCAGCGCCCGATCGGCCAGGGTGTACACTGAAGCTTTCTTT.